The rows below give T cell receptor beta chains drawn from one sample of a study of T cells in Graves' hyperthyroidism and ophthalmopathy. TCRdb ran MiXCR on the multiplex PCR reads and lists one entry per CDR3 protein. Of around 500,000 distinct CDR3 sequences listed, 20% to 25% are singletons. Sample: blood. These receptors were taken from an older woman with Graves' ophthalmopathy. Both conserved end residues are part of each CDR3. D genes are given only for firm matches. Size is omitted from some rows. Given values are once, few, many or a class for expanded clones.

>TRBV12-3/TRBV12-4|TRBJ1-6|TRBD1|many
CASSLGTGNSPLHF
TGTGCCAGCAGTTTAGGGACAGGGAATTCACCCCTCCACTTT
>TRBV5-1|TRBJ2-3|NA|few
CASSLVQDSTDTQYF
TGCGCCAGCAGCTTGGTTCAGGACAGCACAGATACGCAGTATTTT
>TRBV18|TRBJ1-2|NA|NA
CASSPQMTGTSDGYTF
TGTGCCAGCTCACCCCAAATGACCGGGACATCGGATGGCTACACCTTC
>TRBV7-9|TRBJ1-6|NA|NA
CASSLLVDSPLHF
TGTGCCAGCAGCCTGTTGGTGGATTCACCCCTCCACTTT
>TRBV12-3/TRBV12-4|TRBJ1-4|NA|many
CASSDRLRREKLFF
TGTGCCAGCAGTGATCGGCTACGGCGGGAAAAACTGTTTTTT
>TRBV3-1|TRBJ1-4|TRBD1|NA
CASSHKRTGANEKLFF
TGTGCCAGCAGCCACAAAAGGACAGGGGCGAATGAAAAACTGTTTTTT
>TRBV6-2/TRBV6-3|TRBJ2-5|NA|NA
CASSYPRSTARETQYF
TGTGCCAGCAGTTACCCCCGTTCGACAGCTCGAGAGACCCAGTACTTC
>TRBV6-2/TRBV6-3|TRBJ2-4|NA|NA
CASSYRVWEELAKNIQYF
TGTGCCAGCAGTTATAGGGTCTGGGAGGAATTAGCCAAAAACATTCAGTACTTC
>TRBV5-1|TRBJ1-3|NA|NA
CASSPLDASSGNTIYF
TGCGCCAGCAGCCCCTTGGACGCCAGCTCTGGAAACACCATATATTTT
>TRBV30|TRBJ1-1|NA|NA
CASHLGSMNTEAFF
TGTGCCTCGCACCTCGGGTCCATGAACACTGAAGCTTTCTTT
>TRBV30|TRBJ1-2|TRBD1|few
CAWSPFGDRAFGGYTF
TGTGCCTGGAGTCCGTTCGGGGACAGGGCTTTTGGTGGCTACACCTTC
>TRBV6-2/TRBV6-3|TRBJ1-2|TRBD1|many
CASRPEGQGANYGYTF
TGTGCCAGCAGACCTGAGGGACAGGGGGCGAACTATGGCTACACCTTC
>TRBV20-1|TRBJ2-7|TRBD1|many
CSAILPGQGLYEQYF
TGCAGTGCGATCCTACCGGGACAGGGACTCTACGAGCAGTACTTC
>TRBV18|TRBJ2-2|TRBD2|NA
CASSPPGGSSAGELFF
TGTGCCAGCTCACCACCGGGCGGGAGTTCAGCCGGGGAGCTGTTTTTT
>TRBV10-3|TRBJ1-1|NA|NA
CAISSRGEDTEAFF
TGTGCCATCAGTTCCAGGGGTGAGGACACTGAAGCTTTCTTT
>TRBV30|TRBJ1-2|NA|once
CAWRSTDRHYGYTF
TGTGCCTGGAGGTCAACCGACAGGCACTATGGCTACACCTTC
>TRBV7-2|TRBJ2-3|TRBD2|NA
CASSHAGRADTQYF
TGTGCCAGCAGCCACGCAGGGAGGGCAGATACGCAGTATTTT
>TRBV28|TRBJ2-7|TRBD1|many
CASSRTRGTGGEEQYF
TGTGCCAGCAGTCGAACCCGTGGGACAGGGGGGGAAGAGCAGTACTTC
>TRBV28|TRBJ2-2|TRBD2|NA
CASSIGRGVANTGELFF
TGTGCCAGTAGTATCGGTCGGGGGGTGGCGAACACCGGGGAGCTGTTTTTT
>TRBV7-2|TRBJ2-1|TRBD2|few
CASSPRGAGDSYNEQFF
TGTGCCAGCAGCCCCCGAGGCGCGGGAGACTCCTACAATGAGCAGTTCTTC
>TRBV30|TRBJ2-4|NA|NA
CAWSVGGQNIQYF
TGTGCCTGGAGTGTAGGGGGTCAAAACATTCAGTACTTC
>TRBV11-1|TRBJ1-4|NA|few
CASSTNGAVNEKLFF
TGTGCCAGCAGCACCAACGGGGCAGTTAATGAAAAACTGTTTTTT
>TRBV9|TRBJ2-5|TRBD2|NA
CASSVGEGTRWETQYF
TGTGCCAGCAGCGTAGGGGAGGGAACAAGGTGGGAGACCCAGTACTTC
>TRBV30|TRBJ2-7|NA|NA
CAWSERGGQYF
TGTGCCTGGAGTGAAAGGGGTGGGCAGTACTTC
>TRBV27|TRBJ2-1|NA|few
CASSLLGYSEQFF
TGTGCCAGCAGTTTACTAGGATACTCTGAGCAGTTCTTC
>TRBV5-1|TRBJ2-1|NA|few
CASSLGVGRTYNEQFF
TGCGCCAGCAGCTTGGGCGTCGGGAGAACCTACAATGAGCAGTTCTTC
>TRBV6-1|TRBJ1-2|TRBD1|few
CASSPSDRGRGYTF
TGTGCCAGCAGTCCTTCGGACAGGGGGCGGGGCTACACCTTC
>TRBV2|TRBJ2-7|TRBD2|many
CASITFTTSGNYEQYF
TGTGCCAGCATCACCTTTACGACTAGCGGAAACTACGAGCAGTACTTC
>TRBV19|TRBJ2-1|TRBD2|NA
CASTLGAGGGNEQFF
TGTGCCAGTACTCTAGGGGCGGGAGGGGGGAATGAGCAGTTCTTC
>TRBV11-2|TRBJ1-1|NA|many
CASSLGTGNYEAFF
TGTGCCAGCAGCTTAGGAACAGGGAACTATGAAGCTTTCTTT
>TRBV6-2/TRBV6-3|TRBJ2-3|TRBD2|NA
CAVAGLAGDVTSTDTQYF
TGTGCCGTAGCGGGACTAGCGGGGGACGTTACTAGCACAGATACGCAGTATTTT
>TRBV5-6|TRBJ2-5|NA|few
CASSSTGRARETQYF
TGTGCCAGCAGCTCTACCGGCAGGGCAAGGGAGACCCAGTACTTC
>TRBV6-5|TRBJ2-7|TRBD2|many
CASSYSGLAASYEQYF
TGTGCCAGCAGTTACTCCGGACTAGCAGCCTCCTACGAGCAGTACTTC
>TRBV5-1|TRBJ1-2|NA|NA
CASSLAPGGEGYGYTF
TGCGCCAGCAGCTTGGCCCCCGGGGGCGAGGGCTATGGCTACACCTTC
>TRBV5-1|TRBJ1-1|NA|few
CASSFVTGSTEAFF
TGCGCCAGCAGCTTTGTCACAGGGTCCACTGAAGCTTTCTTT
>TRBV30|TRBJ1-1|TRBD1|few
CARDRGRNTEAFF
TGTGCCAGAGACAGGGGGCGGAACACTGAAGCTTTCTTT
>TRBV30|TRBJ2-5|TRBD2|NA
CAWSALAGVTQYF
TGTGCCTGGAGTGCGCTAGCGGGAGTGACCCAGTACTTC
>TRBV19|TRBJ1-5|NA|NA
CASRGGRGVYSNQPQHF
TGTGCCAGTAGGGGAGGCAGGGGCGTTTATAGCAATCAGCCCCAGCATTTT
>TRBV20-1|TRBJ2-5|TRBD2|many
CSARGLAGKQETQYF
TGCAGTGCTAGGGGTCTAGCGGGAAAACAAGAGACCCAGTACTTC
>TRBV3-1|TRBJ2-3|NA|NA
CASRPPGSDTQYF
TGTGCCAGCAGACCCCCAGGGTCAGATACGCAGTATTTT
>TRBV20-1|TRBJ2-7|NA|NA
CSARDRPYEQYF
TGCAGTGCTAGGGACAGACCCTACGAGCAGTACTTC
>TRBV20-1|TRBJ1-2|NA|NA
CSARDLGVTTGYTF
TGCAGTGCTAGAGATCTGGGGGTGACGACTGGCTACACCTTC
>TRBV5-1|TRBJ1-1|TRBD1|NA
CASLGTGVGNTEAFF
TGCGCCAGCCTAGGGACAGGGGTTGGGAACACTGAAGCTTTCTTT
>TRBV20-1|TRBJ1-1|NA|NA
CSARASIGGAGTEAFF
TGCAGTGCTAGAGCTTCCATAGGGGGGGCCGGGACTGAAGCTTTCTTT